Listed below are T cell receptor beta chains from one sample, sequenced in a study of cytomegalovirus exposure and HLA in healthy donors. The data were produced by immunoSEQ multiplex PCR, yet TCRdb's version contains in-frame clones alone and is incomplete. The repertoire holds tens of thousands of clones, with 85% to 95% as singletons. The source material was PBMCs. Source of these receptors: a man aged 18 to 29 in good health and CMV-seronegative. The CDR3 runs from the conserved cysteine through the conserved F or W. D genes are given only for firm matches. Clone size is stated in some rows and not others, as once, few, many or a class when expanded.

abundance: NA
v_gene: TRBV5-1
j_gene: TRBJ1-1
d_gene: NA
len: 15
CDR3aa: CASGGGHNLNTEAFF
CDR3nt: TGCGCCAGCGGCGGGGGACACAATTTGAACACTGAAGCTTTCTTT

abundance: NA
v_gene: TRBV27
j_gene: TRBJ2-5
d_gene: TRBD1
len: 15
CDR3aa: CASSSHGTGWETQYF
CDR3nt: TGTGCCAGCAGTTCGCACGGGACAGGGTGGGAGACCCAGTACTTC

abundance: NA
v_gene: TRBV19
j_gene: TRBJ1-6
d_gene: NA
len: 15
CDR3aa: CASSIWAGDNSPLHF
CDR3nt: TGTGCCAGTAGTATCTGGGCGGGGGACAATTCACCCCTCCACTTT

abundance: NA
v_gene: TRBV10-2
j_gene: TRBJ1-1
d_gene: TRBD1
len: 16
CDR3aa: CASSETPGTGHTEAFF
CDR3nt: TGCGCCAGCAGTGAGACCCCCGGGACAGGACACACTGAAGCTTTCTTT

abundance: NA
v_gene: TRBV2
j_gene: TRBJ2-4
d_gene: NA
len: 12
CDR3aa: CASRRGGDIQYF
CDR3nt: TGTGCCAGCAGAAGGGGGGGGGACATTCAGTACTTC

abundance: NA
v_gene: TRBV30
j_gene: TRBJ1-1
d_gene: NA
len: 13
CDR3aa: CAWTTGYGTEAFF
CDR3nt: TGTGCCTGGACCACAGGGTACGGCACTGAAGCTTTCTTT

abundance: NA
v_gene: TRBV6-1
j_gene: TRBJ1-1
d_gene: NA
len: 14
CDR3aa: CASSERVRDTEAFF
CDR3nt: TGTGCCAGCAGTGAAAGGGTGAGGGACACTGAAGCTTTCTTT

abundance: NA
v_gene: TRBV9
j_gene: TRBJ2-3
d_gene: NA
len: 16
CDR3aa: CASSPRDTKITDTQYF
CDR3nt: TGTGCCAGCAGCCCCCGGGACACCAAGATCACAGATACTCAGTATTTT

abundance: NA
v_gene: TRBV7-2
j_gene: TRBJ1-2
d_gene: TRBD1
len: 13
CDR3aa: CASSPDRVKGYTF
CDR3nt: TGTGCCAGCAGCCCGGACAGGGTTAAAGGCTACACCTTC

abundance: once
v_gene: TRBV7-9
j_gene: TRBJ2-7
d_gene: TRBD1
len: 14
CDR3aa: CASSGNQGAREQYF
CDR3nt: TGTGCCAGCAGCGGCAATCAGGGGGCGAGGGAGCAGTACTTC

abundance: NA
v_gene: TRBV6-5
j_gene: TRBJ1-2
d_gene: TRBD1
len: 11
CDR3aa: CASSTGQAWLF
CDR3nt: TGTGCCAGCAGTACCGGACAGGCGTGGTTGTTC

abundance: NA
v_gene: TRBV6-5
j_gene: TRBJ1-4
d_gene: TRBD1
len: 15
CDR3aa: CASSYGPRGNEKLFF
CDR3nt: TGTGCCAGCAGTTACGGGCCCAGGGGGAATGAAAAACTGTTTTTT

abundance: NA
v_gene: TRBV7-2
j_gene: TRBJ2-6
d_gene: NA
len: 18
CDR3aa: CASSPQSSRGSGANVLTF
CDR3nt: TGTGCCAGCAGCCCGCAGTCTTCCCGTGGCTCTGGGGCCAACGTCCTGACTTTC

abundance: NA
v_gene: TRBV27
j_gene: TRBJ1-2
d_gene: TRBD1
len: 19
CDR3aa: CASSLSGGTGGGIYYGYTF
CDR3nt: TGTGCCAGCAGTTTATCAGGGGGGACAGGGGGCGGGATATACTATGGCTACACCTTC

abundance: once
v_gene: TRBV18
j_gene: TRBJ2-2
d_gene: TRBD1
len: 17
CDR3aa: CASSSQTGFRDTGELFF
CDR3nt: TGTGCCAGCTCGTCCCAGACAGGGTTCCGGGACACCGGGGAGCTGTTTTTT

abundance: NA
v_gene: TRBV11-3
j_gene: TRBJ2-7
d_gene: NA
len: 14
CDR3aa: CASSLSTGTYEQYF
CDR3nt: TGTGCCAGCAGCTTATCGACAGGAACCTACGAGCAGTACTTC

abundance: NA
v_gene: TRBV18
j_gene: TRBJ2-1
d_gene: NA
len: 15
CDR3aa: CASSPGTGTSGGELF
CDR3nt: TGTGCCAGCTCGCCCGGGACAGGGACATCGGGGGGGGAGCTCTTC

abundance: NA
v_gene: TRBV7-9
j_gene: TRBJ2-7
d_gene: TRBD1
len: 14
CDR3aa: CASSFWGGQDEQYF
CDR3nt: TGTGCCAGCAGCTTTTGGGGCGGACAGGACGAGCAGTACTTC

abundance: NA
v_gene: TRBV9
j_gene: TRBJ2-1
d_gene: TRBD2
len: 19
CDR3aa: CASSVLGGGAPSSYNEQFF
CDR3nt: TGTGCCAGCAGCGTGCTTGGCGGGGGGGCCCCGAGCTCCTACAATGAGCAGTTCTTC

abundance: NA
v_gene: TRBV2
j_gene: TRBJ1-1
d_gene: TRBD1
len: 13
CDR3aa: CASGETGFRMAFF
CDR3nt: TGTGCCAGCGGGGAGACAGGGTTCCGAATGGCTTTCTTT

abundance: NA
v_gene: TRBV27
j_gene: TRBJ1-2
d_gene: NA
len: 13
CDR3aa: CASSVGAYNGYTF
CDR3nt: TGTGCCAGCAGCGTGGGAGCTTATAATGGCTACACCTTC

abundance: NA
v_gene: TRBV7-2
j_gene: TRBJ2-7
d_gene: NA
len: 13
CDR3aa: CASRLGGLVEQYF
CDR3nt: TGTGCCAGCAGGCTTGGGGGACTTGTGGAGCAGTACTTC

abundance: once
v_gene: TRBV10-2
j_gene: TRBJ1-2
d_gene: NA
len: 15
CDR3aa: CASSESGAANYGYTF
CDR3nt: TGCGCCAGCAGTGAGTCGGGGGCAGCTAACTATGGCTACACCTTC

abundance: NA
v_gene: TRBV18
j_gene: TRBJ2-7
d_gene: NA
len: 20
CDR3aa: CASSPLLVDSRRPNPYEQYF
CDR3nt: TGTGCCAGCTCACCGCTTCTTGTGGACAGCAGACGACCCAATCCCTACGAGCAGTACTTC

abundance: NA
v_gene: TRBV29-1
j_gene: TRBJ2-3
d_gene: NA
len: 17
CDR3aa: CSVEDIPGQGNTDTQYF
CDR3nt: TGCAGCGTTGAGGATATCCCAGGGCAGGGGAACACAGATACGCAGTATTTT

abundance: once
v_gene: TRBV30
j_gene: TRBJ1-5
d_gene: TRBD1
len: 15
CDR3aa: CAWSVVDRDNQPQHF
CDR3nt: TGTGCCTGGAGTGTAGTGGACAGGGACAATCAGCCCCAGCATTTT

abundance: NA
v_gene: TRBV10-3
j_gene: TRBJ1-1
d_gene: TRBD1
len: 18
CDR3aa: CAISVAWGTGRPPTEAFF
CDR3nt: TGTGCCATCAGTGTCGCGTGGGGGACAGGGCGCCCACCCACTGAAGCTTTCTTT

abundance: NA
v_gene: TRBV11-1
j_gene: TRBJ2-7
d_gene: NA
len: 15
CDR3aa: CASSASGTTSYEQYF
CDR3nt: TGTGCCAGCAGCGCATCCGGGACAACCAGCTACGAGCAGTACTTC

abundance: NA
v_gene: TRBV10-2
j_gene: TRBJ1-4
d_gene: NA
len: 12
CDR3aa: CASRREGEKLFF
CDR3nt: TGCGCCAGCAGAAGGGAGGGGGAAAAACTGTTTTTT

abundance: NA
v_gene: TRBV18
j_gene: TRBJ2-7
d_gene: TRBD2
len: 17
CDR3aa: CASSPPGSGSVANEQYF
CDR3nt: TGTGCCAGCTCACCTCCCGGGAGCGGGAGTGTGGCGAACGAGCAGTACTTC

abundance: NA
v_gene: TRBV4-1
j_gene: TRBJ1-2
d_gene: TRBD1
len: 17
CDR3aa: CASSLRRGQGVEYGYTF
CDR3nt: TGCGCCAGCAGCCTCCGCAGGGGGCAGGGGGTTGAGTATGGCTACACCTTC

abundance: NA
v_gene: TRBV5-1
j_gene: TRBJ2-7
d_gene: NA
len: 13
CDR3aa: CASSLAPYGEQYF
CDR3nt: TGCGCCAGCAGCTTGGCCCCCTACGGGGAGCAGTACTTC

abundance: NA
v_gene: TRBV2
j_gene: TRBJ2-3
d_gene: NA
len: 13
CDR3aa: CARTSSKGDTQYF
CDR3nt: TGTGCCAGGACATCCTCTAAGGGGGATACGCAGTATTTT

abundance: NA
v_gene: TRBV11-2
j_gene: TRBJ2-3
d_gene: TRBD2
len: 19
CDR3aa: CASSLEGTVLAGLGDTQYF
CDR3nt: TGTGCCAGCAGCTTAGAGGGGACCGTGCTAGCGGGATTAGGAGATACGCAGTATTTT

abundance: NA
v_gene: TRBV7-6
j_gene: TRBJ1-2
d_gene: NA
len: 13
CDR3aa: CASSPTANYGYTF
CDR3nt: TGTGCCAGCAGCCCAACAGCTAACTATGGCTACACCTTC

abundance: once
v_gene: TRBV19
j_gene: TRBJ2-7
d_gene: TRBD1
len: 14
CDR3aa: CASSPGQGEYEQYF
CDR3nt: TGTGCCAGTAGTCCAGGACAGGGGGAGTACGAGCAGTACTTC

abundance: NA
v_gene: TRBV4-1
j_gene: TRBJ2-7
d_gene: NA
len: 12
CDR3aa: CASSHPQDEQYF
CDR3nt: TGCGCCAGCAGCCATCCCCAGGACGAGCAGTACTTC

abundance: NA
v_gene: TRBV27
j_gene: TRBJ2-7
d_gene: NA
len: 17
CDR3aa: CASSFNGPTAGAYEQYF
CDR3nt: TGTGCCAGCAGTTTTAATGGACCCACCGCAGGGGCCTACGAGCAGTACTTC

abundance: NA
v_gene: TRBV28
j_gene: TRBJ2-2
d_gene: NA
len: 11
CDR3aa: CATRDTGELFF
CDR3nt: TGTGCCACCCGGGACACCGGGGAGCTGTTTTTT

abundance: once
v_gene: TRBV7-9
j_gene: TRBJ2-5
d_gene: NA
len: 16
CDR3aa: CASSLANLGTVETQYF
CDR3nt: TGTGCCAGCAGCTTAGCAAATCTGGGGACTGTAGAGACCCAGTACTTC

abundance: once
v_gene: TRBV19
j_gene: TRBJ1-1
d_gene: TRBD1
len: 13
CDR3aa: CASSPGQMFEAFF
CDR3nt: TGTGCCAGTTCTCCGGGACAGATGTTTGAAGCTTTCTTT

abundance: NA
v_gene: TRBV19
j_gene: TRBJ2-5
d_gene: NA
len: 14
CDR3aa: CASRYRGGGETQYF
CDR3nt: TGTGCCAGTAGATACAGGGGGGGAGGAGAGACCCAGTACTTC

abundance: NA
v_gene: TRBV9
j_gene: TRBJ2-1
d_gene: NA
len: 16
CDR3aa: CASSVEQASPRNEQFF
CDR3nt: TGTGCCAGCAGCGTAGAACAGGCGAGCCCCCGCAATGAGCAGTTCTTC

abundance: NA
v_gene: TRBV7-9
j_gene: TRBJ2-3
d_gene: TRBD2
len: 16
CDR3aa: CASSRGTSGPTDTQYF
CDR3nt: TGTGCCAGCAGCCGGGGGACTAGCGGTCCCACAGATACGCAGTATTTT